The present entry profiles one T cell receptor (beta chain) with its context. The antigen remains unidentified. These data come from a study of T cell responses to AZD1222 COVID-19 vaccine. Across the whole study: Pooled in the analysis were second doses at about 4 or about 12 weeks. Study-wide results and limits: Only a handful of AZD1222 recipients tested seropositive at baseline. Per reports, nearly half of all spike-specific TCRs target regions that are unmutated in variants.

TCRdb's copy holds only in-frame clones and misses some; the assay was immunoSEQ multiplex PCR. The repertoire has about 120,000 clones, more than 70% of them found once; the top ten carry roughly 1.5%. Germline trimming cut 6 bases from V and 0 bases from J; bases unmatched to any gene: 18. Per the germline V gene, CDR1 is MDHEN and CDR2 is SYDVKM. The CDR3 sequence is 20 residues long. The chain joins TRBV28 to TRBJ2-3, with 10 bases identical to TRBD1. The sequence was collected from an adult in good health. The specimen was peripheral blood, collected on day 0 of AZD1222 vaccination. CDR3 sequence reads: CASSTTRIRDRGTSTDTQYF. DNA for the CDR3: TGTGCCAGCAGCACAACTCGGATCCGGGACAGGGGAACTAGCACAGATACGCAGTATTTT.